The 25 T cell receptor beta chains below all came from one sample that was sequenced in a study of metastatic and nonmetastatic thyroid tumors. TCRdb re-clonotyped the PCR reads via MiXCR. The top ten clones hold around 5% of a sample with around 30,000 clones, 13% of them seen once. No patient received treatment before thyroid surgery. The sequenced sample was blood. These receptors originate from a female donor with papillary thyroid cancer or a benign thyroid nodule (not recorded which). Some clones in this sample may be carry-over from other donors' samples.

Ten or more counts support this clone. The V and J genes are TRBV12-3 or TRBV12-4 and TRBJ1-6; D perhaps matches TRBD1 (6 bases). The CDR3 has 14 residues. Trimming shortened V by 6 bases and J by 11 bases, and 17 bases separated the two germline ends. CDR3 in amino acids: CASSAGTMGAPLHF. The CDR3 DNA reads TGTGCCAGCAGCGCTGGGACAATGGGCGCACCCCTCCACTTT.

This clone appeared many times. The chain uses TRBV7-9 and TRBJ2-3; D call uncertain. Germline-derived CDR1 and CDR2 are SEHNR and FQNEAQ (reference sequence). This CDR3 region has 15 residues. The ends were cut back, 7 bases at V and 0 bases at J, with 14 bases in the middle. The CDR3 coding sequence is TGTGCCAGCACAAACACGGGCTCTAGCACAGATACGCAGTATTTT. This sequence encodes CASTNTGSSTDTQYF.

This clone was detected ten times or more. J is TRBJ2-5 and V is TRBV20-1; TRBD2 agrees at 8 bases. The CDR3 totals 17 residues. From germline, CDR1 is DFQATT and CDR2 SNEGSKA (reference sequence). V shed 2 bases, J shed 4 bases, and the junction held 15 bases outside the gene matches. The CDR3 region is CSARLRAGAQFGETQYF. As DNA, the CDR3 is TGCAGTGCTAGACTAAGAGCGGGAGCTCAGTTCGGAGAGACCCAGTACTTC.

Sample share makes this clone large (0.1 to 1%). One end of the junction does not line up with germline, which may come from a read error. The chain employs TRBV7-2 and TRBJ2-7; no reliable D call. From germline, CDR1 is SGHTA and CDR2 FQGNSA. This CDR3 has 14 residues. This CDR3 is CASSRPSSSSEQYF. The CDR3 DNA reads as TGTGCCAGCAGCCGACCGTCCTCTTCCTCCGAGCAGTACTTC.

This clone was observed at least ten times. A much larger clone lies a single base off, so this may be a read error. CDR3 in DNA: TGCAGTGCTAGGTCGCCTAGCGGGGACACCGGGGAGCCGTTTTTT. Its protein product is CSARSPSGDTGEPFF. The chain uses TRBV20-1 and TRBJ2-2, with 9 nucleotides matching TRBD2. This CDR3 has 15 amino acids. Germline CDR1 reads DFQATT; CDR2 reads SNEGSKA (reference sequence).

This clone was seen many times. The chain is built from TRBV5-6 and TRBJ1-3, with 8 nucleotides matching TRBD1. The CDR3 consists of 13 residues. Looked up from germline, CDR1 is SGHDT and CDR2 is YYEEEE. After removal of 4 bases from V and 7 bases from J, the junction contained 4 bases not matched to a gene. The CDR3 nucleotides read TGTGCCAGCAGCAAGACAGGGGTGAACACCATATATTTT. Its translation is CASSKTGVNTIYF.

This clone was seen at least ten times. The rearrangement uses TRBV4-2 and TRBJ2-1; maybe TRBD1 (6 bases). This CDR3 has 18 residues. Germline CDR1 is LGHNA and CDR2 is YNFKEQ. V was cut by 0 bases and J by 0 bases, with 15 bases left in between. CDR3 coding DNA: TGTGCCAGCAGCCAAGAGGGGGCGTCGGCTTCCTCCTACAATGAGCAGTTCTTC. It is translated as CASSQEGASASSYNEQFF.

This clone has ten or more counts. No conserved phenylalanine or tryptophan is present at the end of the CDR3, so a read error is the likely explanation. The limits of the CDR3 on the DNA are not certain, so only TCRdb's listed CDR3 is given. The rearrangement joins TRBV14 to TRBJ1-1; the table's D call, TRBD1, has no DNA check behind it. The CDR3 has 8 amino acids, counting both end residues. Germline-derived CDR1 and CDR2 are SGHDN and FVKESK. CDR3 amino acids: CASSQDRG.

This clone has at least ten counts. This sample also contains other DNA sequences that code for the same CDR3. The CDR3 loop is CASSLGGQGGLRDTQYF. In DNA, the CDR3 is TGTGCCAGCAGCTTAGGAGGGCAGGGGGGGCTTCGAGATACGCAGTATTTT. The chain employs TRBV13 and TRBJ2-3; D is tentatively TRBD1 or TRBD2 (7 bases each). V lost 0 bases, J lost 5 bases, and 18 bases lay in between. The length of the CDR3 is 17 residues. Per the germline V gene, CDR1 is PRHDT and CDR2 is FYEKMQ (reference sequence). Based on the CDR3 plus reference TRBV13 and TRBJ2-3, the full variable domain is AAGVIQSPRHLIKEKRETATLKCYPIPRHDTVYWYQQGPGQDPQFLISFYEKMQSDKGSIPDRFSAQQFSDYHSELNMSSLELGDSALYFCASSLGGQGGLRDTQYFGPGTRLTVL.

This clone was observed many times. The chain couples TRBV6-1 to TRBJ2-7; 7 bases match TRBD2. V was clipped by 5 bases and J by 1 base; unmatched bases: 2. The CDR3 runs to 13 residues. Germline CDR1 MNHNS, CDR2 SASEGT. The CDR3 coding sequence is TGTGCCAGCAGTCCGGGGGGATCCTACGAGCAGTACTTC. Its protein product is CASSPGGSYEQYF.

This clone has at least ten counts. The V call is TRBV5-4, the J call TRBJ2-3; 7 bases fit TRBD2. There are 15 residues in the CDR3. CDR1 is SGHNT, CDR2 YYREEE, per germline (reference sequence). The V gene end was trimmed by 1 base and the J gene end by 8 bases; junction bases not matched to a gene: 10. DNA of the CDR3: TGTGCCAGCAGCTTGTGGGGGAGGGATCGTGGTACGCAGTATTTT. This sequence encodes CASSLWGRDRGTQYF.

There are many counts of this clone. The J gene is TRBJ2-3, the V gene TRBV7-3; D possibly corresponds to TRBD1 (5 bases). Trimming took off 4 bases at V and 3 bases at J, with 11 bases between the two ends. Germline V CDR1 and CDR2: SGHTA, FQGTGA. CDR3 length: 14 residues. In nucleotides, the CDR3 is TGTGCCAGCAGCTCCTCTCCAGGGACAGATACGCAGTATTTT. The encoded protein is CASSSSPGTDTQYF.

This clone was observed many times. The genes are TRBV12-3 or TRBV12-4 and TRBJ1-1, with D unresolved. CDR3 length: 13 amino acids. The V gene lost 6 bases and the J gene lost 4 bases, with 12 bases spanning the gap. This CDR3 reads CASSRDRTTEAFF. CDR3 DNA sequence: TGTGCCAGCAGCCGCGACCGTACCACTGAAGCTTTCTTT.

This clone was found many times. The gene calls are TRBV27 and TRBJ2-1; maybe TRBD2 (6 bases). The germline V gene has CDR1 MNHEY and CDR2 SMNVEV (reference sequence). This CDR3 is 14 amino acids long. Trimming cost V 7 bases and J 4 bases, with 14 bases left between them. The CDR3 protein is CASMGDGGYNEQFF. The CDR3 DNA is TGTGCCAGCATGGGGGACGGGGGTTACAATGAGCAGTTCTTC.

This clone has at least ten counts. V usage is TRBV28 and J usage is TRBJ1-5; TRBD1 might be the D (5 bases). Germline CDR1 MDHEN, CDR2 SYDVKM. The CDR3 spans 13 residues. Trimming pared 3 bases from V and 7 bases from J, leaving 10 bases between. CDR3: CASSFEGRQPQHF. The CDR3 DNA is TGTGCCAGCAGTTTTGAGGGGAGGCAGCCCCAGCATTTT.

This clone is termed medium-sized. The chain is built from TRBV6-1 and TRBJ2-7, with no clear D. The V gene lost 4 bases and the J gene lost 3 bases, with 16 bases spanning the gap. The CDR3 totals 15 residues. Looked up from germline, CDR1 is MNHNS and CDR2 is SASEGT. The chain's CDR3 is CASSVMARENYEQYF. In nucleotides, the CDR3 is TGTGCCAGCAGTGTGATGGCTAGAGAGAACTACGAGCAGTACTTC.

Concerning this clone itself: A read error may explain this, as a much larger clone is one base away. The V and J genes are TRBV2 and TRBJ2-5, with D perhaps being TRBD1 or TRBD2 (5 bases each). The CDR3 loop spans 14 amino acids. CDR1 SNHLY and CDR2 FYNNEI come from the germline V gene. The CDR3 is CASRARVVRENQYF. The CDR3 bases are TGTGCCAGCAGGGCTCGGGTAGTCAGGGAGAACCAGTACTTC.

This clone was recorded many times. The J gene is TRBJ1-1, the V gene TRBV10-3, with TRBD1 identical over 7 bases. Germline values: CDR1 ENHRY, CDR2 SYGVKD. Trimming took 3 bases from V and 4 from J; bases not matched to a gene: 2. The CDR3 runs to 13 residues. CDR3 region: CAISDRTGTEAFF. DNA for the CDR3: TGTGCCATCAGTGATCGGACAGGCACTGAAGCTTTCTTT.

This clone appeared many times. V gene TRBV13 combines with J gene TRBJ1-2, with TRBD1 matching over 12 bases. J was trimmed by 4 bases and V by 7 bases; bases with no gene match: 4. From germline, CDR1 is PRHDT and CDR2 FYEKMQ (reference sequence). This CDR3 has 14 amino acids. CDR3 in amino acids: CASTTGQGAYGYTF. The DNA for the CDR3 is TGTGCCAGCACGACGGGACAGGGGGCCTATGGCTACACCTTC.

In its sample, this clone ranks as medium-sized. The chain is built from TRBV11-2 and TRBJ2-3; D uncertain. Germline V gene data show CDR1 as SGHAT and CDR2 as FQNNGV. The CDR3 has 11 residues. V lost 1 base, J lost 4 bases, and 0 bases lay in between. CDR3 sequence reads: CASSLADTQYF. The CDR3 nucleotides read TGTGCCAGCAGCTTAGCAGATACGCAGTATTTT.

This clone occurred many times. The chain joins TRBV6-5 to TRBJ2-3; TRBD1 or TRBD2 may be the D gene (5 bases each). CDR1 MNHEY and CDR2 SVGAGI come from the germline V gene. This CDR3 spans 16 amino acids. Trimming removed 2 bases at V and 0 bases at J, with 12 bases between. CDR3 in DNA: TGTGCCAGCAGTTACCAGGGATGGGGGAGCACAGATACGCAGTATTTT. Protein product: CASSYQGWGSTDTQYF.

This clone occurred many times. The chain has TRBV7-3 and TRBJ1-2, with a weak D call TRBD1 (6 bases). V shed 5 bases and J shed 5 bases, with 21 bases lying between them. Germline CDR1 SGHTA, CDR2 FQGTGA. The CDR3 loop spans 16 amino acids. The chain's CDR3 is CASSINPSGTPYGYTF. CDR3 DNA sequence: TGTGCCAGCAGCATAAACCCGTCCGGGACACCTTATGGCTACACCTTC.

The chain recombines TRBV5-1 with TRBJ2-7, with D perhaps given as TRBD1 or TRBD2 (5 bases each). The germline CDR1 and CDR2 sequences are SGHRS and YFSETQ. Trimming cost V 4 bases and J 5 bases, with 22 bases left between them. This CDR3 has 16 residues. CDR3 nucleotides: TGCGCCAGCAGCCTCACAGGACTGGCCACGAGGGACGAGCAGTACTTC. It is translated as CASSLTGLATRDEQYF. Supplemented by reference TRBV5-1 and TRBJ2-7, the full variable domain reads KAGVTQTPRYLIKTRGQQVTLSCSPISGHRSVSWYQQTPGQGLQFLFEYFSETQRNKGNFPGRFSGRQFSNSRSEMNVSTLELGDSALYLCASSLTGLATRDEQYFGPGTRLTVT.

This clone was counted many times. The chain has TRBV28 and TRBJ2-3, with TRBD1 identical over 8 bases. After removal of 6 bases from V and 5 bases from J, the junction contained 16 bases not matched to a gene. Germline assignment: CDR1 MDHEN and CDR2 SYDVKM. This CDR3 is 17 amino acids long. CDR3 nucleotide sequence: TGTGCCAGCAGCCAGAGGCAGGGGGCGAGGTATGAAGATACGCAGTATTTT. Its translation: CASSQRQGARYEDTQYF.

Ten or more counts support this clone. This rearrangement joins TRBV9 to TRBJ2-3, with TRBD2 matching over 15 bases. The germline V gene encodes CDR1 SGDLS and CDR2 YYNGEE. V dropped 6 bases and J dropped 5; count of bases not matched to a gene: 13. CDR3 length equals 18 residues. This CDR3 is CASKPSWTSGRAIDTQYF. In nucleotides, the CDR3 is TGTGCCAGCAAACCTTCGTGGACTAGCGGGAGGGCCATAGATACGCAGTATTTT.